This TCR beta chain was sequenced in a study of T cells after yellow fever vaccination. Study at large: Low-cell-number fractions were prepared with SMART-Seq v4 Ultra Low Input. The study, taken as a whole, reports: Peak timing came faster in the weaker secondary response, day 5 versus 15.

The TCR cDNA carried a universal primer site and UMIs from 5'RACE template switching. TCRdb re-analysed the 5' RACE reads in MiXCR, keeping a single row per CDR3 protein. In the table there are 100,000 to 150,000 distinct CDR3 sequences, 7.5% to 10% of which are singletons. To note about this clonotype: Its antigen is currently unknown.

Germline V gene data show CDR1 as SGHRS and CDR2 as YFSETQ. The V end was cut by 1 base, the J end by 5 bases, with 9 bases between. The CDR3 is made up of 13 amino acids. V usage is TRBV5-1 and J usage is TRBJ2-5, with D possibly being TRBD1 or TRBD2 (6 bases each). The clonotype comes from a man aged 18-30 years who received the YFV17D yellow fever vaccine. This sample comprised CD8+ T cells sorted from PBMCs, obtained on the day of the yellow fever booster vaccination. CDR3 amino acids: CASSLYGGETQYF. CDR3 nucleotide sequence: TGCGCCAGCAGCTTGTACGGGGGCGAGACCCAGTACTTC.